This TCR beta chain was found in a study of cytomegalovirus exposure and HLA in healthy donors (dated by TCRdb to about 2017). Concerning the study at large: An earlier analysis of roughly 630 of the donors reported approximately 300 Gb of sequence data and some 120 million unique TCR beta sequences from about 180 million T cells. A later genetic analysis used genome-wide SNP genotypes for about 65% of the 666 donors, treating that subset as a discovery cohort. Every repertoire in the discovery cohort had been generated on one and the same sequencing platform. On average, roughly 200,000 unique TCR beta nucleotide sequences were sequenced per donor among 398 genotyped donors of the cohort, with roughly 18% of those sequences being non-productive. The study aimed to test whether signatures of past pathogen exposure could be identified by cataloging public T cell receptors. The number of donors typed differed by locus, with about 629-640 for A, B, C, DRB1 and DQB1, roughly 520 for DQA1, 600 to 610 for DPA1, and under 490 for DPB1. Because of strong linkage in the cohort, five DR-DQ haplotypes were treated as single units for association and clustering. The study combined high-throughput TCR immunosequencing, statistical association of individual TCRs with disease status, and machine learning to predict cytomegalovirus infection status. The later analysis used no new phenotypic data to find candidate immune exposures, relying instead on TCR beta sequences and their occurrence across donors. To study patterns of TCR occurrence, a later analysis re-analyzed previously published TCR beta repertoires from several hundred donors and added high-resolution HLA genotyping. Along with the roughly 700-subject first cohort, a separate validation cohort of 120 different subjects was used. HLA typing included class I and class II loci at four-digit resolution. An earlier analysis of about 620 of the donors applied high-throughput TCR beta sequencing to assess whether each TCR beta V gene segment acted as functional or pseudogenic. Donor age, sex, ethnicity and CMV serostatus were compiled alongside the repertoire data. Among the roughly 400 genotyped donors, 81% belonged to the genetic ancestry cluster associated with self-reported Caucasian donors. About 280 gigabases of sequencing data and tens of millions of unique TCR sequences were included in an early release covering 550 to 650 HLA-typed donors. The study used immunosequencing to profile the T cell repertoires of 670 or so subjects and linked those repertoires to cytomegalovirus serostatus.

Overall study outcomes, separate from this receptor: Across donors, most TCR sequences were observed very rarely, whereas some public TCRs were present in many individuals. Roughly uniform sequencing depth across donors was assumed in presence/absence analyses, although this assumption may not hold. The sequencing pipeline was judged likely to have produced a cluster of highly shared sequence variants as a technical artifact. In vitro tests confirmed that three of the cytomegalovirus-associated TCR beta chains recognize cytomegalovirus antigens. The study gave a list of roughly 150 TCR beta chains associated with cytomegalovirus. The classifier was reported to diagnose cytomegalovirus status with high specificity and sensitivity in both the original cohort and the validation cohort. A later analysis found that HLA-associated TCR beta chains were more clonally expanded and had lower generation probabilities than equally common non-associated chains. In a later analysis, most CMV-associated TCR beta chains were found to appear HLA-restricted, with HLA associations seemingly driven largely by CMV exposure. When HLA alleles, especially DR and DQ, strongly co-occurred, attributing TCR associations to individual alleles was difficult. In a later genetic analysis, a missense DCLRE1C variant was associated with V-gene and J-gene trimming of TCR beta chains, and the association was replicated in an independent cohort. Some IMGT-functional V segments, including TRBV6-2 and TRBV6-3, could not be told apart with the 87-base-pair reads, so those segments were excluded. Because counts were too low, some 17 rarely observed V segments, including chromosome 9 orphons, were left out of the earlier analysis of approximately 580 of the donors. Several of the top co-occurrence clusters appeared to be linked to parvovirus B19, influenza, CMV and Epstein-Barr virus, according to a later analysis. It was suggested by the authors that the approach could potentially be generalized to other disease states and immunological phenotypes. A further reported finding was that TCR beta sequences accurately predicted the HLA-A and HLA-B alleles for most subjects in the first cohort. HLA typing was unavailable for some donors at each locus, so association tests used only the typed subset. A later analysis associated 17,000 or so TCR beta sequences with specific HLA alleles at a false discovery rate of 0.05. Compared with the 666-donor mean, donors in an Asian-associated ancestry cluster had fewer N-insertions in productive TCRs, according to a later genetic analysis. In a later analysis, the rate of TCR association differed among HLA loci, with DRB1 alleles having the most associated TCRs and HLA-C alleles having the fewest. Linkage disequilibrium might explain the correlated functional status among segregating V segments, but an unknown experimental factor could not be ruled out. This cohort had only TCR beta chains sequenced, and the lack of alpha or paired-chain data limited which features could be detected. In an earlier analysis of 500 to 650 of the donors, most TCR beta V segments appeared in productive rearrangements about 87% or about 30% of the time, broadly matching IMGT annotations. CMV serostatus was the only immune exposure information available for the cohort.

The cohort consisted of 600 to 750 healthy bone marrow donors. All cohort members were sampled while nominally healthy, although unrecorded immune exposures were likely present. The donor tested CMV seropositive and was one of the 289 seropositive cohort members. A peripheral blood sample was collected from each donor, and TCR beta sequencing was performed on peripheral blood mononuclear cells. Genomic DNA was extracted from the blood cell samples with the Qiagen DNeasy Blood Extraction Kit. Preparation of the library involved the immunoSEQ multiplex PCR assay. For the multiplex PCR, a mixture combining 60 forward primers for TCR Vbeta segments and 13 reverse primers for TCR Jbeta segments was used. Amplification of the CDR3 region of rearranged TCR beta genes was performed with a multiplex PCR assay on genomic DNA. Amplified TCR beta libraries were sequenced as 87-base-pair reads on the Illumina HiSeq System. The paper's processing steps were these. A later analysis counted tens of millions of unique TCR beta chains across the 690 or so repertoires, and some 11 million of these chains were shared by at least two donors. A nearest-neighbor algorithm error-corrected the raw reads and collapsed the reads into unique sequences, merging closely related sequences to remove PCR and sequencing errors. Alignment of CDR3 sequences to IMGT reference sequences was used to assign V, D and J gene segments. Each retained sequence needed at least a six-nucleotide match to both a V gene segment and a J gene segment. Rearrangements were classified as productive when the CDR3 lacked stop codons and remained in frame with V and J, and all other rearrangements were classified as non-productive. Following IMGT convention, CDR3 was defined as the stretch from the second conserved V-encoded cysteine to the conserved J-encoded phenylalanine. The earlier analysis of approximately 590 of the donors excluded any sequence lacking an unambiguous match to a single V gene segment. In an earlier analysis of almost 600 of the donors, a V segment was called functional when productive rearrangements were above 56.7%, and segregating when the standard deviation between donors exceeded 5%. A statistical classification framework was developed to diagnose cytomegalovirus status using the catalog of TCR beta chain sequences. In a later analysis, V and J genes were assigned by comparing TCR nucleotide sequences against IMGT/GENE-DB human TR gene sequences. A later analysis assigned CDR3 sequences and most-parsimonious VDJ recombination scenarios with the TCRdist pipeline. In a later analysis, each TCR beta chain was defined by its CDR3 amino acid sequence together with its V-gene family, and reads without a unique V-gene family were excluded. To address suspected cross-contamination and a sequencing artifact, a later analysis removed several hundred highly shared, low-generation-probability nucleotide sequences. A later analysis calculated a clonal expansion index for each public chain from normalized within-repertoire ranks of inferred template counts. In a later analysis, generation probabilities were computed with a VDJ recombination model fitted to out-of-frame rearrangements, and the resulting probabilities were checked against IGoR. In a later analysis, hypergeometric tests were used to score TCR-TCR, TCR-HLA and TCR-CMV co-occurrence, with a repertoire-size bias correction applied to TCR pairs. In a later analysis, false discovery rates were estimated by permuting HLA or CMV assignments 20 times. In a later analysis, co-occurring TCRs were grouped with DBSCAN, and TCRdist sequence similarity was added when clustering was performed within HLA-allele-positive subsets. Repertoires with fewer than 30,000 or more than 120,000 public chains were left out of co-occurrence clustering, as were several repertoires with anomalous nucleotide sharing. Held by TCRdb, this immuneACCESS table contains in-frame sequences only and omits some clones. Under half of the omission traces to an unresolved V gene where checked; the cause of the rest is unknown. V and J calls and clone size are those listed in that table; D and trimming were worked out from the DNA. This sample is represented by 180,000 or so clones; roughly 80% of them were singletons. Of the sample, 7.7% falls within the top ten clones.

The germline V gene (reference sequence) supplies CDR1 SGHNT and CDR2 YYREEE. Trimming at the junction amounts to 1 base on V and 0 bases on J, and the germline ends lie 6 bases apart. The CDR3 starts with the cysteine, ends with the phenylalanine, and has 14 residues. Kept here is only the CDR3 DNA, which spans 42 bases and is read in frame from base 1. This clone was observed once. The antigen it recognizes is unknown. No base quality values were provided; no much bigger clone lies one nucleotide off. The source is a woman aged 35 to 49 in good health and CMV-seropositive. The sequence joins TRBV5-4 to TRBJ2-3; confidence is insufficient to name the D gene. Sequencing used PBMCs. The nucleotides are TGTGCCAGCAGCTTGACGGTTAGCACAGATACGCAGTATTTT. Its translation is CASSLTVSTDTQYF.